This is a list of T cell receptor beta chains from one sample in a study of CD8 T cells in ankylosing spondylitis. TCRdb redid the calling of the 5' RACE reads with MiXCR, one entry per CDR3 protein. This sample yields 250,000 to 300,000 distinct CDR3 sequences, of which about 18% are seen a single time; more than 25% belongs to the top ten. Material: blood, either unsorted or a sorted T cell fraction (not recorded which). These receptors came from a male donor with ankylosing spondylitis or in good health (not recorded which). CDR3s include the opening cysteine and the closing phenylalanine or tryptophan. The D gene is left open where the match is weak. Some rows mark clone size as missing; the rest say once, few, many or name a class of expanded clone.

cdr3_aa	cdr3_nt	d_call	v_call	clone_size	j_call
CSAGTYSYNEQFF	TGCAGTGCTGGGACATACTCCTACAATGAGCAGTTCTTC	.	TRBV20-1	few	TRBJ2-1
CATSRDRLAGGEQYF	TGTGCCACCAGCAGAGATCGACTAGCGGGAGGCGAGCAGTACTTC	TRBD2	TRBV15	few	TRBJ2-7
CSVELTGSIYEQYF	TGCAGCGTTGAACTGACAGGGTCAATCTACGAGCAGTACTTC	TRBD1	TRBV29-1	.	TRBJ2-7
CSVVRQGSEQYF	TGCAGCGTTGTAAGGCAGGGCAGTGAGCAGTACTTC	.	TRBV29-1	few	TRBJ2-7
CASSLGRGMNTEAFF	TGTGCCAGCAGCTTAGGTCGGGGGATGAACACTGAAGCTTTCTTT	.	TRBV7-9	.	TRBJ1-1
CASRPSGTIYGYTF	TGTGCCAGCAGGCCCTCCGGGACAATCTATGGCTACACCTTC	.	TRBV27	many	TRBJ1-2
CSVEDAREVYNEQFF	TGCAGCGTTGAAGATGCGCGGGAGGTCTACAATGAGCAGTTCTTC	TRBD2	TRBV29-1	many	TRBJ2-1
CASRPDLGGYEQYF	TGCGCCAGCAGACCGGACTTGGGGGGTTACGAGCAGTACTTC	.	TRBV4-3	.	TRBJ2-7
CASSNPGLAANEQYF	TGTGCCAGCAGCAACCCGGGACTAGCCGCGAACGAGCAGTACTTC	TRBD2	TRBV6-1	few	TRBJ2-7
CSALGSSLEELFF	TGCAGTGCGCTCGGGAGTAGCCTCGAGGAGCTGTTTTTT	.	TRBV20-1	.	TRBJ2-2
CASSQARGRMNTEAFF	TGCGCCAGCAGCCAAGCGAGGGGGAGGATGAACACTGAAGCTTTCTTT	.	TRBV4-3	.	TRBJ1-1
CSARDYGGANYEQYF	TGCAGTGCTAGAGATTACGGCGGGGCCAACTACGAGCAGTACTTC	.	TRBV20-1	.	TRBJ2-7
CASSERGAINEQFF	TGTGCCAGCAGTGAACGCGGGGCTATCAATGAGCAGTTCTTC	.	TRBV6-1	few	TRBJ2-1
CASSLAGGPREQFF	TGTGCCAGCAGTCTCGCGGGAGGGCCCCGTGAGCAGTTCTTC	TRBD2	TRBV6-1	many	TRBJ2-1
CASSQDVDTTYEQYF	TGCGCCAGCAGCCAAGATGTAGACACAACCTACGAGCAGTACTTC	.	TRBV4-1	.	TRBJ2-7